This TCR beta chain was captured in a study of T cell responses to AZD1222 COVID-19 vaccine. Profiling relied on immunoSEQ multiplex PCR, and the TCRdb table lists in-frame clones only, not all of them. The table has about 150,000 clones, about nine tenths seen once; the top ten hold more than 3%. The table lists this clone with a count of one. The CDR3 consists of 15 residues. The V end lost 3 bases, the J end lost 9 bases, and 18 bases lay between the germline ends. Per the germline V gene, CDR1 is SEHNR and CDR2 is FQNEAQ (reference sequence). J is TRBJ2-4 and V is TRBV7-9, with D perhaps being TRBD1 or TRBD2 (6 bases each). The TCR sequence derives from an adult who received the AZD1222 COVID-19 vaccine. Sequences were derived from peripheral blood, sampled 28 days after the second AZD1222 dose. The CDR3 DNA sequence: TGTGCCAGCAGCTTTAGCGGAGGGGTAGGGGGCATTCAGTACTTC. Encoded protein: CASSFSGGVGGIQYF.